This T cell receptor beta chain was identified during a study of T cell responses to AZD1222 COVID-19 vaccine. Study-wide results and limits: Donors skewed white British and female; clonal diversity was possibly underestimated. Repertoire sampling happened only post peak T cell response. Spike-specific TCR repertoires showed rising breadth and depth after two AZD1222 doses. Mapped onto spike, vaccine-associated CD4 TCRs spanned it and were dominant at 160-218 and 743-854.

Comment on this clone: Antigen unknown.

The germline CDR1 and CDR2 sequences are MNHEY and SMNVEV (reference sequence). The CDR3 runs 14 residues. Unmatched junction bases numbered 7, after V lost 6 bases and J lost 6 bases. Clones were sequenced by immunoSEQ multiplex PCR, and TCRdb holds only the in-frame ones, with some missing. In the table there are roughly 72,000 clones, around 89% of which are singletons. V is TRBV27 and J is TRBJ1-1, with 10 bases lining up with TRBD1. The input for sequencing was peripheral blood, taken 28 days after the second dose of the MenACWY control vaccine. This receptor was taken from an adult who received the MenACWY meningococcal vaccine as a control. The CDR3 sequence is CASRGQGRIPEAFF. The CDR3 DNA reads TGTGCCAGCAGGGGACAGGGGCGAATCCCTGAAGCTTTCTTT.